The present entry profiles one TCR beta chain with its context. Trimming took 5 bases from V and 9 from J; bases not matched to a gene: 12. The germline V gene has CDR1 SGHTA and CDR2 FQGNSA. The CDR3 sequence is 15 residues long. The data originate from a study of blood T cell repertoires in COVID-19. Study information: Some COVID-19 samples were acute and others convalescent; all came from the United States, Italy and Spain. The cDNA or gDNA used as material had been derived from T cells, B-cell-depleted T cells, or PBMCs.

As originally analysed: Amplification with reference gene primers provided the estimates of nucleated cell counts. The repertoire was sequenced with immunoSEQ multiplex PCR; TCRdb's copy has only in-frame clones and lacks some. V, J and clone size derive from that table, while D and trimming were established from the DNA sequence. The data show approximately 85,000 clones, nearly 90% seen once. The sample consisted of peripheral blood. The chain employs TRBV7-2 and TRBJ2-1; 8 nucleotides match TRBD2. The receptor was isolated from an elderly woman with active or convalescent COVID-19. The CDR3 protein is CASSPSGSGVSEQFF. In nucleotides, the CDR3 is TGTGCCAGCAGCCCAAGCGGGAGCGGGGTAAGTGAGCAGTTCTTC.